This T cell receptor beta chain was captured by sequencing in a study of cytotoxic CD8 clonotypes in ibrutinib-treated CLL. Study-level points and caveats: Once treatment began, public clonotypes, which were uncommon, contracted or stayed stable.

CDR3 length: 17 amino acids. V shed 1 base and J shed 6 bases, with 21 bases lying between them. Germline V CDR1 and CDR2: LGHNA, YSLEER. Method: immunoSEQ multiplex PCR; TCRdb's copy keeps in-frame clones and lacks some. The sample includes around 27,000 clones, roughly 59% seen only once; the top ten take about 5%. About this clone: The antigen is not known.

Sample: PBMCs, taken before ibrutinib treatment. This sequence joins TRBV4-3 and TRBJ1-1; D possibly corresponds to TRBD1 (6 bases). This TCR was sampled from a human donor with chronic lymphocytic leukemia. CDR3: CASSQAGGGLRTAEAFF. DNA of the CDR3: TGCGCCAGCAGCCAAGCTGGGGGCGGCTTAAGGACCGCTGAAGCTTTCTTT.